These 22 T cell receptor beta chains came from one sample sequenced in a study of beta chain features in type 1 diabetes (dated 2018 in TCRdb). Results the study describes overall, beyond this receptor: A moderate but significant shortening of TCRB CDR3 length was observed in type 1 diabetes patients in all four CD4+ subsets.

The library was made by the immunoSEQ multiplex PCR assay. All of the isolated RNA was reverse transcribed with the High Capacity cDNA Reverse Transcription Kit, so expressed TCRB transcripts were sequenced. The table was pulled from immuneACCESS by TCRdb, which kept in-frame rearrangements only. Such tables lose some clones; where checked, under half of the loss comes from unresolved V genes, and the rest has no known cause. Across this sample there are 500,000 to 800,000 clones, with roughly 12% seen only once. The ten top clones hold approximately 0.11% of the sample. What these receptors recognize is not known. The sequenced sample was naive CD4+ T cells from blood. The sample's cell subset or site label, in plain terms: true naive CD4+ T cells. These receptors originate from a man aged 30 to 45 with type 1 diabetes.

The rearrangement joins TRBV4-3 to TRBJ1-3; 7 bases are a match to TRBD1. Germline CDR1 LGHNA, CDR2 YSLEER. The CDR3 loop spans 16 amino acids. V dropped 3 bases and J dropped 0; count of bases not matched to a gene: 5. The CDR3 sequence: CASSHPTGSSGNTIYF. The CDR3 DNA is TGCGCCAGCAGCCATCCGACAGGGAGCTCTGGAAACACCATATATTTT.

There are a few counts of this clone. This sequence joins TRBV7-2 and TRBJ2-5; tentatively, D is TRBD1 (6 bases). The CDR3 runs to 16 residues. Germline V lookup: CDR1 SGHTA, CDR2 FQGNSA. V was shortened by 1 base and J by 2 bases, with 14 bases between the two germline ends. CDR3 sequence (DNA): TGTGCCAGCAGCTTAGTTGCAGGACAGATACAAGAGACCCAGTACTTC. This gives the protein CASSLVAGQIQETQYF.

This clone was counted between two and nine times. The genes are TRBV5-1 and TRBJ2-7, with D unclear. Trimming took off 0 bases at V and 3 bases at J, with 7 bases between the two ends. Germline CDR1 SGHRS, CDR2 YFSETQ. The CDR3 has 13 residues. The CDR3 loop is CASSLGPDYEQYF. In DNA, the CDR3 is TGCGCCAGCAGCTTGGGGCCGGACTACGAGCAGTACTTC.

Many counts were recorded for this clone. Other DNA sequences within the sample encode an identical CDR3. This chain links TRBV7-2 with TRBJ2-5; D unresolved. The V end was cut by 4 bases, the J end by 2 bases, with 2 bases between. Germline CDR1 and CDR2: SGHTA and FQGNSA. The CDR3 is 11 amino acids. The CDR3 sequence: CASSSQETQYF. The CDR3 nucleotides are TGTGCCAGCAGCTCACAAGAGACCCAGTACTTC.

This clone has just a few counts. The chain carries TRBV7-2 and TRBJ2-3, with D perhaps TRBD2 (5 bases). Germline-derived CDR1 and CDR2 are SGHTA and FQGNSA. Trimming removed 2 bases at V and 6 bases at J, with 18 bases between. The CDR3 loop spans 16 amino acids. CDR3 sequence (DNA): TGTGCCAGCAGCTTACGCTCTAGCCGGAATGGCGATACGCAGTATTTT. It specifies CASSLRSSRNGDTQYF.

The chain recombines TRBV4-2 with TRBJ1-4; no reliable D call. With 0 bases removed from V and 1 base from J, the gap between germline ends came to 6 bases. CDR1 is LGHNA and CDR2 is YNFKEQ in the germline V gene. This CDR3 has 15 residues. This chain's CDR3 is CASSQERGTNEKLFF. The DNA for the CDR3 is TGTGCCAGCAGCCAAGAACGGGGAACTAATGAAAAACTGTTTTTT.

As for this clone: Additional DNA sequences in this sample encode the identical CDR3. The genes are TRBV9 and TRBJ1-5; possible D gene TRBD1, 5 bases. Trimming stripped 1 base from V and 4 bases from J, with 9 bases between. CDR1 is SGDLS and CDR2 is YYNGEE in the germline V gene. This CDR3 region has 14 residues. The CDR3 here is CASSVTGGNQPQHF. The CDR3 DNA reads as TGTGCCAGCAGCGTAACGGGGGGTAATCAGCCCCAGCATTTT.

A few counts support this clone. The J gene is TRBJ2-2, the V gene TRBV6-1, with D maybe TRBD1 (7 bases). V was trimmed by 1 base and J by 6 bases, leaving 15 bases between them. The CDR3 loop spans 16 amino acids. In germline, CDR1 is MNHNS, CDR2 SASEGT. The CDR3 DNA follows: TGTGCCAGCAGTGAAGTTGGAGGGGGCATTTCCGGGGAGCTGTTTTTT. Its protein product is CASSEVGGGISGELFF.

This clone was counted between two and nine times. This chain uses TRBV19 with TRBJ1-5; D is unclear. The V end was cut by 5 bases, the J end by 13 bases, with 24 bases between. This CDR3 has 15 residues. Germline assignment: CDR1 LNHDA and CDR2 SQIVND (reference sequence). The CDR3 DNA sequence: TGTGCCAGTAGTGAAGGCAACCTTCGAAGGGTGTGGCAGCATTTT. Its translation is CASSEGNLRRVWQHF.

This clone has only a few counts. The chain links TRBV5-1 to TRBJ2-3, with 9 bases that match TRBD1. After removal of 4 bases from V and 2 bases from J, the junction contained 8 bases not matched to a gene. Germline CDR1 is SGHRS and CDR2 is YFSETQ. CDR3 length equals 16 residues. CDR3 protein: CASSNGQGRHTDTQYF. The CDR3 nucleotides read TGCGCCAGCAGCAACGGACAGGGGAGGCACACAGATACGCAGTATTTT.

To note about this clone: Other DNA sequences in the sample encode the same CDR3. The chain carries TRBV10-3 and TRBJ2-1, with TRBD1 identical over 8 bases. The V gene end was trimmed by 4 bases and the J gene end by 7 bases; junction bases not matched to a gene: 0. The CDR3 is made up of 12 amino acids. Germline loops: CDR1 ENHRY, CDR2 SYGVKD. The CDR3 nucleotides are TGTGCCATCAGTGGACAGGGGAATGAGCAGTTCTTC. Its protein is CAISGQGNEQFF.

This clone came up a few times. The chain carries TRBV5-1 and TRBJ2-3; TRBD2 aligns across 9 bases. CDR1 and CDR2 (germline): SGHRS, YFSETQ. The V segment lost 0 bases and the J segment 1 base; nucleotides outside the gene matches: 9. The CDR3 contains 18 residues. The CDR3 coding sequence is TGCGCCAGCAGCTTGGCCATCGCTAGCGGGGTCCGCACAGATACGCAGTATTTT. Translated: CASSLAIASGVRTDTQYF.

In its sample, this clone was seen a few times. CDR3 amino acids: CASSLTGRTDTQYF. The CDR3 coding sequence is TGTGCCAGCAGCTTAACGGGCCGCACAGATACGCAGTATTTT. The rearrangement uses TRBV7-3 and TRBJ2-3; the D is unclear. Trimming left V 0 bases short and J 1 base short, with 5 bases between. The CDR3 consists of 14 residues. Germline V lookup: CDR1 SGHTA, CDR2 FQGTGA.

V and J are TRBV20-1 and TRBJ2-5; D is perhaps TRBD1 or TRBD2 (5 bases each). From germline, CDR1 is DFQATT and CDR2 SNEGSKA (reference sequence). This CDR3 contains 11 residues. Trimming pared 3 bases from V and 10 bases from J, leaving 12 bases between. CDR3 loop: CSASWGRDQYF. The CDR3 coding sequence is TGCAGTGCTAGTTGGGGGAGAGACCAGTACTTC.

In its sample, this clone was seen a few times. The chain carries TRBV6-6 and TRBJ1-4; D unresolved. The V gene lost 3 bases and the J gene lost 4 bases, with 0 bases spanning the gap. The CDR3 loop spans 11 amino acids. The germline V gene encodes CDR1 MNHNY and CDR2 SVGAGI (reference sequence). This CDR3 reads CASSYNEKLFF. CDR3 DNA: TGTGCCAGCAGTTATAATGAAAAACTGTTTTTT.

The chain links TRBV29-1 to TRBJ2-2, with D perhaps given as TRBD1 or TRBD2 (6 bases each). Trimming stripped 0 bases from V and 5 bases from J, with 10 bases between. This CDR3 is 14 amino acids long. The V gene's germline CDR1 is SQVTM and CDR2 ANQGSEA. The CDR3 bases are TGCAGCGTTGAAGATCCGGGGGCGACCGGGGAGCTGTTTTTT. It specifies CSVEDPGATGELFF.

This clone has only a few counts. The V gene is TRBV7-9, the J gene TRBJ1-6, with 9 bases fitting TRBD1. CDR1 SEHNR and CDR2 FQNEAQ come from the germline V gene (reference sequence). Trimming cost V 5 bases and J 4 bases; bases outside gene matches: 9. The CDR3 is 17 residues long. CDR3 residues: CASSTRQGGLYNSPLHF. The CDR3, as DNA: TGTGCCAGCAGCACCCGACAGGGGGGCTTGTATAATTCACCCCTCCACTTT.

This clone was seen more than once but under ten times. This sequence joins TRBV7-9 and TRBJ1-5; tentatively, D is TRBD1 (5 bases). Germline CDR1 SEHNR, CDR2 FQNEAQ (reference sequence). The CDR3 sequence is 16 residues long. The germline V and J ends were trimmed by 3 bases and 2 bases, with 14 bases remaining between them. The CDR3 DNA is TGTGCCAGCAGCTTTGGGCGGGGCGGAGGCAATCAGCCCCAGCATTTT. As protein: CASSFGRGGGNQPQHF.

Turning to this clone: The germline gene is not matched at one end of the junction; a read error may be the cause. V gene TRBV29-1 combines with J gene TRBJ1-4; D is undetermined. In germline, CDR1 is SQVTM, CDR2 ANQGSEA. The CDR3 spans 12 residues. The CDR3 nucleotides are TGCAGCGTGGAAGCAACTAATGAAAAACTGTTTTTT. Translation gives CSVEATNEKLFF. Variable domain in full (rest from reference TRBV29-1 and TRBJ1-4): SAVISQKPSRDICQRGTSLTIQCQVDSQVTMMFWYRQQPGQSLTLIATANQGSEATYESGFVIDKFPISRPNLTFSTLTVSNMSPEDSSIYLCSVEATNEKLFFGSGTQLSVL.

The gene calls are TRBV19 and TRBJ2-6; possible D gene TRBD1, 5 bases. Germline CDR1 LNHDA, CDR2 SQIVND (reference sequence). Trimming removed 5 bases at V and 4 bases at J, with 15 bases between. The length of the CDR3 is 16 residues. The DNA for the CDR3 is TGTGCCAGTAGTTTCGGGCAGGGTACCGGGGCCAACGTCCTGACTTTC. Translating it yields CASSFGQGTGANVLTF.

This clone was seen a handful of times. The chain employs TRBV5-1 and TRBJ2-1; D is uncertain. Trimming removed 0 bases at V and 4 bases at J, with 5 bases between. Germline V gene sequence: CDR1 SGHRS, CDR2 YFSETQ. The CDR3 contains 13 residues. CDR3 sequence reads: CASSLEAYNEQFF. CDR3 coding DNA: TGCGCCAGCAGCTTGGAGGCGTACAATGAGCAGTTCTTC.

This clone was found a few times. CDR3 bases: TGTGCCATCAGTGAGTGGGGGATGGGACAGGGGATGCAGAACACTGAAGCTTTCTTT. As protein: CAISEWGMGQGMQNTEAFF. The chain couples TRBV10-3 to TRBJ1-1, with 10 bases lining up with TRBD1. V trimming: 1 base; J trimming: 1 base; junction bases outside the gene matches: 12. The CDR3 is made up of 19 amino acids. CDR1 ENHRY and CDR2 SYGVKD come from the germline V gene.